This T cell receptor beta chain was found in a study of blood T cells in healthy people across ages. The donors, healthy Caucasians from Russia, were aged roughly 6 to 90. PBMCs numbering at least 6.5 million were isolated per sample. A J-beta primer mix and a sample-barcoded 5' primer were used in a second PCR of roughly 6 to 11 cycles. Each CDR3 protein is one row after TCRdb ran MiXCR on the 5' RACE reads. The data hold approximately 790,000 distinct CDR3 sequences, with less than 80% observed a single time. The germline V and J ends were trimmed by 1 base and 5 bases, with 12 bases remaining between them. The germline CDR1 and CDR2 sequences are SEHNR and FQNEAQ (reference sequence). The CDR3 sequence is 15 residues long.

Sequenced sample: blood. The sequence came from a man aged 25-45 years in good health. V usage is TRBV7-9 and J usage is TRBJ2-1; unclear D gene. The CDR3 DNA is TGTGCCAGCAGCTTAGACTTGGGCTACAACAATGAGCAGTTCTTC. Its protein product is CASSLDLGYNNEQFF.